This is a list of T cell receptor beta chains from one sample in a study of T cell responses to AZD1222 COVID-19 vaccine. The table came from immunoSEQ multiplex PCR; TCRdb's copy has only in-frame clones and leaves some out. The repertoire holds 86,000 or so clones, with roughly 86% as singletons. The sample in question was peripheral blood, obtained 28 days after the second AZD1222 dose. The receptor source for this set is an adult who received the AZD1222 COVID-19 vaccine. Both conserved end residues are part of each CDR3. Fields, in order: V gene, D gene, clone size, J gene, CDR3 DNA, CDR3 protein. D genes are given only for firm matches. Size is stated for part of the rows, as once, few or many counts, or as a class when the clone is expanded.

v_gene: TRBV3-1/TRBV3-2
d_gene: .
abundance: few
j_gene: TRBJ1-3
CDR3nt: TGTGCCAGCAGCACCGGGGCGGTTGGAAACACCATATATTTT
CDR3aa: CASSTGAVGNTIYF

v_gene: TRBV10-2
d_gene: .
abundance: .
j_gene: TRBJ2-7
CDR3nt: TGCGCCAGCAGTGAGAGGAGTAGGTTGAACGAGCAGTACTTC
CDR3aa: CASSERSRLNEQYF

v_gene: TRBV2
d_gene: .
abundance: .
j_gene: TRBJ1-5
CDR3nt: TGTGCCAGCAGCGGGCCTTCCGATCAGCCCCAGCATTTT
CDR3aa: CASSGPSDQPQHF

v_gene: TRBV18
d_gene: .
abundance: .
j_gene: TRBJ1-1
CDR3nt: TGTGCCAGCTTTACCCAGGGAAACACTGAAGCTTTCTTT
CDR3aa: CASFTQGNTEAFF

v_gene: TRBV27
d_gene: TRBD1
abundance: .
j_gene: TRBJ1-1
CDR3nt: TGTGCCAGCAGTCCGACAGGGGGCTTCTTGAACACTGAAGCTTTCTTT
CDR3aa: CASSPTGGFLNTEAFF

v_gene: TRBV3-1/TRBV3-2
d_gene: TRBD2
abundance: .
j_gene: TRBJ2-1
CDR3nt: TGTGCCAGCAGCCAAAGCTGGACTAGCGATGAGCAGTTCTTC
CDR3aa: CASSQSWTSDEQFF

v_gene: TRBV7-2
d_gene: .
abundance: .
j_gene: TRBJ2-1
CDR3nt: TGTGCCAGCAGCTCTTATTCGGGAGTCACTAGCAATGAGCAGTTCTTC
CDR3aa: CASSSYSGVTSNEQFF

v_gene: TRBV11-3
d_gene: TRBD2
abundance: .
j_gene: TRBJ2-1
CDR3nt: TGTGCCAGCAGCTCGGGTGGACTAGCGGTACCCTACAATGAGCAGTTCTTC
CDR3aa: CASSSGGLAVPYNEQFF

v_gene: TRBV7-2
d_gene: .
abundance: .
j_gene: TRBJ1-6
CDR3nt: TGTGCCAGCAGCTTAGGAGCAGGGGTAGGTTCACCCCTCCACTTT
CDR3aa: CASSLGAGVGSPLHF

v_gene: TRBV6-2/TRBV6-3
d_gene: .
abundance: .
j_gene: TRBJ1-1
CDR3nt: TGTGCCAGCAGTTACTCGGGGGACGGCACTGAAGCTTTCTTT
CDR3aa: CASSYSGDGTEAFF

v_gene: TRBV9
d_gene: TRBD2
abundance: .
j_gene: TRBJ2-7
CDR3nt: TGTGCCAGCAGCGCAATGGGACTAGCGGAGAACTACGAGCAGTACTTC
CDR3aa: CASSAMGLAENYEQYF

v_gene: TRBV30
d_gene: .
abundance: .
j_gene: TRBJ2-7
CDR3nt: TGTGCCTGGAGTGTGTGGCAGTCCCCCTACGAGCAGTACTTC
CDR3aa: CAWSVWQSPYEQYF

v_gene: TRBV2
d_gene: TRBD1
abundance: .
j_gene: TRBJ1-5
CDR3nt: TGTGCCAGCAGGGGAACGACAGGGCATCAGCCCCAGCATTTT
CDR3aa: CASRGTTGHQPQHF

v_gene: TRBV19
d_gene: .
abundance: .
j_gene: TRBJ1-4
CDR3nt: TGTGCCTCCAGCAGGGAGGGTGGGACAACTAATGAAAAACTGTTTTTT
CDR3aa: CASSREGGTTNEKLFF

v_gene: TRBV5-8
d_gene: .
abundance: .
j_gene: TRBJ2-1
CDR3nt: TGTGCCAGCAGCCCCAGGGATTCCTACAATGAGCAGTTCTTC
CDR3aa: CASSPRDSYNEQFF

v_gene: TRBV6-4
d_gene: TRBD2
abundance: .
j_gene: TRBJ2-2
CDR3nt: TGTGCCAGCAGTGACTCGGCGGGAGGCTCCACCGGGGAGCTGTTTTTT
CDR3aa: CASSDSAGGSTGELFF

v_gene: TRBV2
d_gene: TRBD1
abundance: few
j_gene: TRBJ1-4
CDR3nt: TGTGCCAGCACTTCACAGGGGGTAACTAATGAAAAACTGTTTTTT
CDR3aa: CASTSQGVTNEKLFF

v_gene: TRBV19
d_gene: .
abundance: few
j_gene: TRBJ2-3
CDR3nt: TGTGCCAGTAGTACCCGGCAGGATACGCAGTATTTT
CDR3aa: CASSTRQDTQYF

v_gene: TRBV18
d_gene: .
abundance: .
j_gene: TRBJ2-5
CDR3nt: TGTGCCAGCTCACCACCTTCTCAAGAGACCCAGTACTTC
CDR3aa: CASSPPSQETQYF

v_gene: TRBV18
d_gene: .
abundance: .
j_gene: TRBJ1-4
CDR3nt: TGTGCCAGCTCACAAGGACAGAACGGCGAAAAACTGTTTTTT
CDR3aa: CASSQGQNGEKLFF

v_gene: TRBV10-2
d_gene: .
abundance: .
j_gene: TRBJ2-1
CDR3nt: TGCGCCAGCAGTGACCCGGGGTGGAACGACAATGAGCAGTTCTTC
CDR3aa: CASSDPGWNDNEQFF

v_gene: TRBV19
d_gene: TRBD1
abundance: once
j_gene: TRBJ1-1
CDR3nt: TGTGCCAGTACCCCGGGACAGGGGGCGAGAGGCACCACTGAAGCTTTCTTT
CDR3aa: CASTPGQGARGTTEAFF

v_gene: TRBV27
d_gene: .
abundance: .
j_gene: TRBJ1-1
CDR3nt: TGTGCCAGCAGTTCATTCATAGAGTCCACAGCTTTCTTT
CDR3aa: CASSSFIESTAFF

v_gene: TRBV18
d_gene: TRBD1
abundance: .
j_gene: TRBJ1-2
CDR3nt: TGTGCCAGCTCACCACCCGGGACAGATTATGGCTACACCTTC
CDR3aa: CASSPPGTDYGYTF

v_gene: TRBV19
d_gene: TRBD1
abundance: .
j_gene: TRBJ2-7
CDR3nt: TGTGCCAGTAGTCTTCCCGGGACAGGGGAATACGAGCAGTACTTC
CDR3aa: CASSLPGTGEYEQYF

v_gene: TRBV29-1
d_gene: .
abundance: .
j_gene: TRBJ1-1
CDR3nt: TGCAGCGTTGAAAATACAGCCGTGAGGGGGGAAGCTTTCTTT
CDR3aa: CSVENTAVRGEAFF

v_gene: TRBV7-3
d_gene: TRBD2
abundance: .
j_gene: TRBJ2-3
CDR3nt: TGTGCCAGCAGCCCCCACCCGACTAGCGGGAGAAGCACAGATACGCAGTATTTT
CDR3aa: CASSPHPTSGRSTDTQYF

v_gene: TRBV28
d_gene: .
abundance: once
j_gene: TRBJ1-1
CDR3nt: TGTGCCAGCAGACCACCACCAGAGACCTGGGGTGAAGCTTTCTTT
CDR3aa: CASRPPPETWGEAFF

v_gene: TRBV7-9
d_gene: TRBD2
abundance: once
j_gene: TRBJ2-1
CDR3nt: TGTGCCAGCAGCCCGACTAGCGGGATAGTTAATGAGCAGTTCTTC
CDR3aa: CASSPTSGIVNEQFF

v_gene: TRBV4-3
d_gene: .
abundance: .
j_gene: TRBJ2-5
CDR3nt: TGCGCCAGCAGCCAAGATCACGGTACCAGGGAGACCCAGTACTTC
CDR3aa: CASSQDHGTRETQYF

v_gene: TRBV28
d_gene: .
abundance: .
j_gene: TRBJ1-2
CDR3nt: TGTGCCAGCAGTTTAATAGGCCTAAGTAACTATGGCTACACCTTC
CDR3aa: CASSLIGLSNYGYTF

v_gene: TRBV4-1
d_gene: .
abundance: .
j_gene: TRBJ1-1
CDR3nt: TGCGCCAGCAGCCATGCTGACGGGAACACTGAAGCTTTCTTT
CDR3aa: CASSHADGNTEAFF

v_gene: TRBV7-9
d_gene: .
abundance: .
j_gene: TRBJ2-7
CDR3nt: TGTGCCAGCAGCTTCGTGACATCGAAAGAGCAGTACTTC
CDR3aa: CASSFVTSKEQYF

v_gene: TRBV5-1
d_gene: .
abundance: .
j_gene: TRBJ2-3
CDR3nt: TGCGCCAGCAGCTTAGGCGGGGGCACAGATACGCAGTATTTT
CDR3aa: CASSLGGGTDTQYF

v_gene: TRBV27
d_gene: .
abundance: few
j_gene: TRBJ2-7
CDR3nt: TGTGCCAGCAGTTATGGCGGGATACATGACGAGCAGTACTTC
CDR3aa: CASSYGGIHDEQYF

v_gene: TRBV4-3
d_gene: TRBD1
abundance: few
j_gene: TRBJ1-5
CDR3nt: TGCGCCAGCAGCCAGGAGACAGGGTTCCATCAGCCCCAGCATTTT
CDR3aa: CASSQETGFHQPQHF

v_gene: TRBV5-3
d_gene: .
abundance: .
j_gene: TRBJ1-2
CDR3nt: TGTGCCAGAAGCGGGTGGTACCCAGGCGGCTACACCTTC
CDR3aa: CARSGWYPGGYTF

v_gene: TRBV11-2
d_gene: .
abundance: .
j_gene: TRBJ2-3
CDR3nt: TGTGCCAGCAGCCCTACTAGCCCCGATACGCAGTATTTT
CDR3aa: CASSPTSPDTQYF

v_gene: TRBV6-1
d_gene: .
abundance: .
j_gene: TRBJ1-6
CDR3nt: TGTGCCAGCAGTGAAGCGACCGAATTATTCCCCCTCCACTTT
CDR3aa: CASSEATELFPLHF

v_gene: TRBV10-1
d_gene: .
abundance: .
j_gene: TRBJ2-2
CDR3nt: TGCGCCAGCAGTGAGTCGATCGAGTTTACCCCGCCCGGGGAGCTGTTTTTT
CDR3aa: CASSESIEFTPPGELFF

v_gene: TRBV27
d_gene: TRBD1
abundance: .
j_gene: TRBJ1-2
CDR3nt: TGTGCCAGCAGTTCCCGGGACAGCGGGGTAGGTGGCTACACCTTC
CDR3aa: CASSSRDSGVGGYTF

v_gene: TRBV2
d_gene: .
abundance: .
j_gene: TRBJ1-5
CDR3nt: TGTGCCAGCAGGCAACAGGGCCAGCCCCAGCATTTT
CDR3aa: CASRQQGQPQHF

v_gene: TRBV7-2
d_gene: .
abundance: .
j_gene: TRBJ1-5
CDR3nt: TGTGCCAGCAGCTTAGTAGGGGCGCCGGATCAGCCCCAGCATTTT
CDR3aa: CASSLVGAPDQPQHF

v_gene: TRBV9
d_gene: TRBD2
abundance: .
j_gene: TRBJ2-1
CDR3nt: TGTGCCAGCAGCGTAGGCCCGACTAGCGGTTCCTACAATGAGCAGTTCTTC
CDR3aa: CASSVGPTSGSYNEQFF

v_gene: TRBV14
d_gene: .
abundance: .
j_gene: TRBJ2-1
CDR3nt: TGTGCCAGCAGCGAAGGCCCCTACAATGAGCAGTTCTTC
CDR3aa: CASSEGPYNEQFF

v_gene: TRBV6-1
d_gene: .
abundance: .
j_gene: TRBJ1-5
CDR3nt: TGTGCCAGCAGTGAAGCGTTAGCCGTGTTGGGCAATCAGCCCCAGCATTTT
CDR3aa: CASSEALAVLGNQPQHF

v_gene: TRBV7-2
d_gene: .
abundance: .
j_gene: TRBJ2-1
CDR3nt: TGTGCCAGCAGCTTCATTCTAGCATCCTACAATGAGCAGTTCTTC
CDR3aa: CASSFILASYNEQFF

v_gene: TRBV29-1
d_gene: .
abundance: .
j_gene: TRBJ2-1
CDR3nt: TGCAGCGTCGGAAGTGGTCGGGTACCCTACAATGAGCAGTTCTTC
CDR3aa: CSVGSGRVPYNEQFF

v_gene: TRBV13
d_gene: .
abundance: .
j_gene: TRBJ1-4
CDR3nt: TGTGCCAGCAACTTTAATAATGAAAAACTGTTTTTT
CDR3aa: CASNFNNEKLFF

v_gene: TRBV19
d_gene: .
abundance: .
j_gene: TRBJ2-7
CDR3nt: TGTGCCAGTAGTCCGTCCTCCGGGACGGGGGCCTACGAGCAGTACTTC
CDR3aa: CASSPSSGTGAYEQYF

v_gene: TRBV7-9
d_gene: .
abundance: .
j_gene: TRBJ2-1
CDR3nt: TGTGCCAGCAGCCAAATAGGGGATGAGCAGTTCTTC
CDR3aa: CASSQIGDEQFF

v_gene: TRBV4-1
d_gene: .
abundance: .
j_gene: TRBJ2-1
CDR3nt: TGCGCCAGCAGCCAAGGGCGGCTTTCGGGCGATGAGCAGTTCTTC
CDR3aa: CASSQGRLSGDEQFF

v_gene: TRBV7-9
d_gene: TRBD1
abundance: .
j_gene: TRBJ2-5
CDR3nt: TGTGCCAGCAGCTTAGGGGACAGGGGGCTACGAGAGACCCAGTACTTC
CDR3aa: CASSLGDRGLRETQYF